This section outlines one TCR beta chain sequence together with its context. The record originates from a study of blood T cell repertoires in COVID-19. Repertoires were generated with immunoSEQ multiplex PCR, while TCRdb's copy carries only in-frame clones and drops some. The table records around 69,000 clones, 80% to 90% of them present only once. With 4 bases clipped from V and 0 bases from J, the junction kept 10 bases outside the gene matches. From germline, CDR1 is MNHNS and CDR2 SASEGT. The CDR3 is 18 amino acids. The sequencing input was peripheral blood. The chain recombines TRBV6-1 with TRBJ2-1, with TRBD1 matching over 9 bases. The source is a woman aged 45-60 years with active COVID-19. The CDR3 loop reads CASSASYRGPSSYNEQFF. In nucleotides, the CDR3 is TGTGCCAGCAGTGCCTCATACAGGGGGCCAAGCTCCTACAATGAGCAGTTCTTC.